The T cell receptor (beta chain) under discussion was sequenced for a study of blood T cell repertoires in COVID-19. Across the whole study: Acute and convalescent COVID-19 specimens originated in the United States, Italy and Spain. Nucleic acid was either cDNA or gDNA, and it came from T cells, B-cell-depleted T cells, or PBMCs.

Authors' methods: Reference gene primer amplification gave estimated nucleated cell counts. TCRdb's copy holds only in-frame clones and misses some; the assay was immunoSEQ multiplex PCR. V and J calls and clone size follow that table, whereas D and trimming were derived from the DNA. This table has some 40,000 clones, approximately 90% appearing once. V dropped 6 bases and J dropped 4; count of bases not matched to a gene: 2. Germline V CDR1 and CDR2: SNHLY, FYNNEI. This CDR3 contains 12 residues. The sequence derives from a man in his 70s with active COVID-19. The V and J genes are TRBV2 and TRBJ1-2; 7 positions match TRBD1. What was sequenced was peripheral blood. DNA for the CDR3: TGTGCCAGCAGAGGGGACAGCTATGGCTACACCTTC. Translation: CASRGDSYGYTF.